Listed here is a single T cell receptor (beta chain). Its recognized antigen is unknown. The sample holds no much larger clone one base away, and base qualities are not on file. This record belongs to a study of cytomegalovirus exposure and HLA in healthy donors listed by TCRdb under 2017. In terms of the full investigation: According to a later analysis, the 110 or so validation repertoires were produced on the same platform as the approximately 620 repertoires of the first cohort. The study aimed to test whether signatures of past pathogen exposure could be identified by cataloging public T cell receptors. In addition to the first cohort of approximately 650 subjects, a separate validation cohort of approximately 130 different subjects was used. The study combined high-throughput TCR immunosequencing, statistical association of individual TCRs with disease status, and machine learning to predict cytomegalovirus infection status.

What the authors observed across the whole study: The validation cohort had no HLA typing available for a later analysis, so co-occurrence within that cohort was assessed over all 130 or so repertoires. Across donors, most TCR sequences were observed very rarely, whereas some public TCRs were present in many individuals. In a later analysis, TCRs clustered in the first cohort were found to also tend to co-occur in the roughly 120 validation repertoires, with approximately 94% of cluster scores above 0. In vitro tests confirmed that a few of the cytomegalovirus-associated TCR beta chains recognize cytomegalovirus antigens. In the study, 150 to 200 TCR beta chains were listed as associated with cytomegalovirus. It was suggested by the authors that the approach could potentially be generalized to other disease states and immunological phenotypes. The classifier was reported to diagnose cytomegalovirus status with high specificity and sensitivity in both the original and validation cohorts.

The donors were included in the validation cohort of roughly 120 subjects, a group kept apart from the approximately 690-subject first cohort. At the junction V is shortened by 5 bases and J by 2 bases; bases outside the gene matches: 5. The CDR3 covers 14 residues, taking in both the cysteine and the phenylalanine. CDR3 DNA only is kept here, 42 bases in frame from base 1. Reading the germline V gene (reference sequence) gives CDR1 MNHEY and CDR2 SMNVEV. The library was generated by the immunoSEQ multiplex PCR assay. As for the original processing: To diagnose cytomegalovirus status from the catalog of TCR beta chain sequences, a statistical classification framework was built. Here the immuneACCESS table is served through TCRdb, limited to in-frame sequences with V and J called. Missing clones are a known gap in these copies; in checked studies unresolved V genes cover under half, and the rest lacks a known reason. D and trimming were read from the DNA, whereas the V and J calls and clone size are those reported in that table. Present in this sample are 150,000 to 200,000 clones, around 80% of which were seen just once. Less than 1.5% of the sample is taken by the ten largest.

The chain couples TRBV27 to TRBJ2-5; 7 bases in between match TRBD1. Sequencing was done on a sample of PBMCs. The clonotype was recovered from a young woman in good health and CMV-seronegative. The CDR3 region reads CASSIQGKQETQYF. The nucleotide sequence reads as follows: TGTGCCAGCAGTATACAGGGGAAACAAGAGACCCAGTACTTC.